These 7 T cell receptor beta chains originate from one sample sequenced in a study of glioma-infiltrating T cells. Amplification of TCR alpha and beta CDR3 regions from RNA used iRepertoire nested multiplex PCR. MiXCR, run by TCRdb on the multiplex PCR reads, gives a single entry per CDR3 protein. The sample lists under 150,000 distinct CDR3 sequences, about 25% occurring once. What was sequenced was glioma tissue, nonneoplastic brain tissue, or PBMCs (not recorded which). The receptor source for this set is a human donor with low-grade glioma or glioblastoma, undergoing nonglioma brain surgery, or in good health (not recorded which).

The rearrangement joins TRBV12-3 or TRBV12-4 to TRBJ1-1; no reliable D call. V was trimmed by 7 bases and J by 3 bases, leaving 27 bases between them. The CDR3 contains 18 residues. In DNA, the CDR3 is TGTGCCAGCACCGATAGAGGAACGGGAGACTTGGAGGACACTGAAGCTTTCTTT. The encoded protein is CASTDRGTGDLEDTEAFF.

The rearrangement joins TRBV3-1 to TRBJ1-5; TRBD1 matches 12 bases. J gave up 4 bases and V 4 bases, and 5 bases lay outside the gene matches. The CDR3 totals 16 residues. Looked up from germline, CDR1 is LGHDT and CDR2 is YNNKEL (reference sequence). This CDR3 is CASSRGGQGANQPQHF. In DNA, the CDR3 is TGTGCCAGCAGCCGAGGGGGACAGGGGGCGAATCAGCCCCAGCATTTT. Drawing the rest from reference TRBV3-1 and TRBJ1-5, the complete variable domain is DTAVSQTPKYLVTQMGNDKSIKCEQNLGHDTMYWYKQDSKKFLKIMFSYNNKELIINETVPNRFSPKSPDKAHLNLHINSLELGDSAVYFCASSRGGQGANQPQHFGDGTRLSIL.

The V gene is TRBV25-1, the J gene TRBJ1-4; 7 bases line up with TRBD1. Germline assignment: CDR1 MGHDK and CDR2 SYGVNS. Trimming cost V 3 bases and J 3 bases; bases outside gene matches: 4. The CDR3 totals 15 residues. The CDR3 protein is CASSDTGASNEKLFF. CDR3 in DNA: TGTGCCAGCAGTGACACAGGGGCATCTAATGAAAAACTGTTTTTT.

This chain joins TRBV4-1 and TRBJ2-5; D possibly matches TRBD1 or TRBD2 (5 bases each). V shed 2 bases and J shed 4 bases, with 14 bases lying between them. This CDR3 spans 15 amino acids. Germline values: CDR1 MGHRA, CDR2 YSYEKL. In DNA, the CDR3 is TGCGCCAGCAGCCAAACCCATGGGGGTGGAGAGACCCAGTACTTC. It codes for CASSQTHGGGETQYF.

The chain carries TRBV2 and TRBJ1-5, with 7 nucleotides matching TRBD1. Germline V gives CDR1 SNHLY, CDR2 FYNNEI. The CDR3 spans 17 residues. V gave up 4 bases and J gave up 1 base; unmatched junction bases: 10. CDR3 DNA sequence: TGTGCCAGCAGTGGTGAGACAGGGTTTCGAAGCAATCAGCCCCAGCATTTT. This sequence encodes CASSGETGFRSNQPQHF. The complete variable domain, with remaining parts taken from reference TRBV2 and TRBJ1-5, reads EPEVTQTPSHQVTQMGQEVILRCVPISNHLYFYWYRQILGQKVEFLVSFYNNEISEKSEIFDDQFSVERPDGSNFTLKIRSTKLEDSAMYFCASSGETGFRSNQPQHFGDGTRLSIL.

Turning to this clonotype: The junction departs from the called germline gene at one end, perhaps through a read error. V and J are TRBV20-1 and TRBJ2-5; TRBD1 matches at 10 bases. Germline CDR1 is DFQATT and CDR2 is SNEGSKA (reference sequence). The length of the CDR3 is 15 residues. The CDR3 sequence is CSARFRDRGQETQCF. The CDR3 region has the DNA TGCAGTGCTAGATTCCGGGACAGGGGACAAGAGACCCAGTGCTTC.

Worth noting for this clonotype: This may stem from a read error, because a much larger clone lies one nucleotide away. The chain couples TRBV6-1 to TRBJ2-1, with D unclear. Germline CDR1 reads MNHNS; CDR2 reads SASEGT. CDR3 length equals 14 residues. Here the CDR3 reads CANSAGSSYNEQFF. CDR3 bases: TGTGCCAACAGTGCCGGTAGCTCCTACAATGAGCAGTTCTTC.